A single sample is the source of the 24 T cell receptor beta chains below, sequenced in a study of blood T cell repertoires in COVID-19. The repertoire was sequenced with immunoSEQ multiplex PCR; TCRdb's copy has only in-frame clones and lacks some. The sample has 200,000 to 250,000 clones; 65% to 90% are singletons. The sequencing sample was made of peripheral blood. All receptors derive from a woman aged 45-65 years with acute or convalescent COVID-19.

V is TRBV7-9 and J is TRBJ1-1, with a weak D call TRBD1 (6 bases). V was pared by 4 bases and J by 5 bases, with 23 bases between. This CDR3 spans 17 amino acids. Germline V lookup: CDR1 SEHNR, CDR2 FQNEAQ (reference sequence). CDR3 in DNA: TGTGCCAGCAGCTACCCAGACCGACAGGCCTGGGAAACTGAAGCTTTCTTT. Its protein product is CASSYPDRQAWETEAFF.

The V gene is TRBV25-1, the J gene TRBJ2-7; D is perhaps TRBD1 (6 bases). V was pared by 2 bases and J by 1 base, with 9 bases between. The CDR3 totals 14 residues. The germline gives CDR1 MGHDK, CDR2 SYGVNS. The CDR3 reads CASSEAGTSYEQYF. CDR3 sequence (DNA): TGTGCCAGCAGTGAAGCCGGGACATCCTACGAGCAGTACTTC.

The chain has TRBV6-5 and TRBJ1-1; weak D call: TRBD1 (5 bases). V shed 2 bases and J shed 4 bases, with 8 bases lying between them. CDR3 length equals 13 residues. Looked up from germline, CDR1 is MNHEY and CDR2 is SVGAGI. CDR3 coding DNA: TGTGCCAGCAGTTACAGACAGCTCACTGAAGCTTTCTTT. Translated, it gives CASSYRQLTEAFF.

The chain couples TRBV6-4 to TRBJ2-4, with 7 bases matching TRBD1. Germline assignment: CDR1 MRHNA and CDR2 SNTAGT. J gave up 9 bases and V 8 bases, and 10 bases lay outside the gene matches. The CDR3 spans 13 residues. The CDR3 here is CASSVEQGSIQYF. DNA for the CDR3: TGTGCCAGCTCTGTAGAACAGGGGTCCATTCAGTACTTC.

V is TRBV11-2 and J is TRBJ2-5; 7 positions match TRBD1. There are 14 residues in the CDR3. Germline V gene data show CDR1 as SGHAT and CDR2 as FQNNGV. The V and J ends lost 5 bases and 2 bases, in that order; junction bases with no gene match: 5. CDR3 DNA: TGTGCCAGCAGCCCCGGGACAGCTCAAGAGACCCAGTACTTC. Translated, it gives CASSPGTAQETQYF. Full variable domain (rest looked up from reference TRBV11-2 and TRBJ2-5): EAGVAQSPRYKIIEKRQSVAFWCNPISGHATLYWYQQILGQGPKLLIQFQNNGVVDDSQLPKDRFSAERLKGVDSTLKIQPAKLEDSAVYLCASSPGTAQETQYFGPGTRLLVL.

CDR3 loop: CSVASGNYGYTF. DNA for the CDR3: TGCAGCGTTGCTTCAGGAAACTATGGCTACACCTTC. The V call is TRBV29-1, the J call TRBJ1-2, with D unclear. Trimming cost V 4 bases and J 2 bases, with 8 bases left between them. The CDR3 sequence is 12 residues long. Germline V gene lookup returns CDR1 SQVTM and CDR2 ANQGSEA.

This clone was observed a few times. This chain uses TRBV19 with TRBJ2-2; 7 bases fit TRBD1. Germline lookup yields CDR1 LNHDA and CDR2 SQIVND (reference sequence). V lost 7 bases to trimming and J lost 4 bases; unmatched junction nucleotides: 9. This CDR3 comprises 15 residues. The DNA for the CDR3 is TGTGCCAGTATTTGGACAGGAGGTGGCACCGGGGAGCTGTTTTTT. Translated: CASIWTGGGTGELFF.

The chain has TRBV24-1 and TRBJ2-3, with 8 bases lining up with TRBD1. Germline lookup yields CDR1 KGHDR and CDR2 SFDVKD. The V segment lost 5 bases and the J segment 2 bases; nucleotides outside the gene matches: 2. The CDR3 has 14 residues. The CDR3 nucleotides are TGTGCCACCAGTGGGACAGGGACCACAGATACGCAGTATTTT. Protein: CATSGTGTTDTQYF.

The chain employs TRBV27 and TRBJ2-3; 11 bases match TRBD2. From germline, CDR1 is MNHEY and CDR2 SMNVEV (reference sequence). The V gene end was trimmed by 6 bases and the J gene end by 2 bases; junction bases not matched to a gene: 7. This CDR3 is 16 amino acids long. Here the CDR3 reads CASRKTSGENTDTQYF. The DNA of the CDR3 is TGTGCCAGCAGGAAGACTAGCGGGGAAAACACAGATACGCAGTATTTT.

The rearrangement uses TRBV5-1 and TRBJ1-6; D is unresolved. This CDR3 has 15 amino acids. Deletions cut 0 bases from V and 7 bases from J, with 11 bases between. Germline CDR1 is SGHRS and CDR2 is YFSETQ. CDR3 residues: CASSLVGDGNSPLHF. The CDR3 region has the DNA TGCGCCAGCAGCTTGGTAGGAGATGGAAATTCACCCCTCCACTTT.

CDR3: CATGTSSADTQYF. For the CDR3, the DNA is TGTGCCACCGGGACTAGCAGCGCAGATACGCAGTATTTT. This rearrangement joins TRBV3-1 (or the pseudogene TRBV3-2) to TRBJ2-3, with TRBD2 matching over 9 bases. There are 13 residues in the CDR3. J was trimmed by 4 bases and V by 10 bases; bases with no gene match: 6. CDR1 is LGHDT and CDR2 is YNNKEL in the germline V gene (reference sequence).

The chain recombines TRBV24-1 with TRBJ2-1, with 7 bases identical to TRBD1. Looked up from germline, CDR1 is KGHDR and CDR2 is SFDVKD. This CDR3 contains 13 residues. Trimming at V came to 9 bases and at J to 8 bases, leaving 9 bases not matched to a gene. The CDR3 is CATGTVNADEQFF. The CDR3 nucleotides read TGTGCCACCGGGACAGTTAATGCGGATGAGCAGTTCTTC.

The chain uses TRBV28 and TRBJ1-2; D remains unclear. Germline V gene sequence: CDR1 MDHEN, CDR2 SYDVKM. The V and J ends lost 6 bases and 4 bases respectively, with 15 bases between them. CDR3 length equals 14 residues. CDR3 region: CASSPPGLPYGYTF. CDR3 DNA sequence: TGTGCCAGCAGCCCTCCAGGACTACCCTATGGCTACACCTTC.

CDR3 bases: TGTGCCAGCAGTCCCGCGTGGGGGGGAAACTATGGCTACACCTTC. It codes for CASSPAWGGNYGYTF. The chain uses TRBV28 and TRBJ1-2; D is perhaps TRBD1 (5 bases). CDR3 length: 15 amino acids. The V end was cut by 5 bases, the J end by 2 bases, with 15 bases between. The germline V gene has CDR1 MDHEN and CDR2 SYDVKM.

Details on this clone: At one end, the junction sequence differs from germline, possibly due to a read error. This chain connects TRBV28 to TRBJ2-7, with a tentative D call TRBD1 (5 bases). CDR3 length: 10 residues. Germline-derived CDR1 and CDR2 are MDHEN and SYDVKM. CDR3 sequence reads: CASSSGALDF. Written as DNA, the CDR3 is TGTGCCAGCTCATCTGGGGCGTTGGACTTC. The variable domain in full, with the rest retrieved from reference TRBV28 and TRBJ2-7, is DVKVTQSSRYLVKRTGEKVFLECVQDMDHENMFWYRQDPGLGLRLIYFSYDVKMKEKGDIPEGYSVSREKKERFSLILESASTNQTSMYLCASSSGALDFGPGTRLTVT.

The chain links TRBV9 to TRBJ2-2, with 8 positions matching TRBD2. CDR3 length: 15 residues. V lost 3 bases to trimming and J lost 5 bases; unmatched junction nucleotides: 6. Germline-derived CDR1 and CDR2 are SGDLS and YYNGEE. The CDR3: CASSAGLAETGELFF. Here the CDR3 DNA reads TGTGCCAGCAGCGCCGGACTAGCTGAGACCGGGGAGCTGTTTTTT.

The chain joins TRBV6-5 to TRBJ1-4; tentative D call: TRBD1 (5 bases). V lost 6 bases and J 8 bases, leaving 10 bases between the germline ends. The CDR3 totals 12 residues. CDR1 MNHEY and CDR2 SVGAGI come from the germline V gene. DNA for the CDR3: TGTGCCAGCAGACAAGCAGGGGAAAAACTGTTTTTT. Residues: CASRQAGEKLFF.

This sequence joins TRBV5-4 and TRBJ1-1; D gene uncertain. There are 14 residues in the CDR3. Germline CDR1 reads SGHNT; CDR2 reads YYREEE (reference sequence). Trimming removed 4 bases at V and 1 base at J, with 11 bases between. CDR3 nucleotides: TGTGCCAGCAGCCGAGATCCAACGAACACTGAAGCTTTCTTT. Encoded protein: CASSRDPTNTEAFF.

V gene TRBV29-1 combines with J gene TRBJ2-2, with 7 bases fitting TRBD1. Germline CDR1 is SQVTM and CDR2 is ANQGSEA. Germline trimming cut 7 bases from V and 2 bases from J; bases unmatched to any gene: 7. The CDR3 has 14 amino acids. The CDR3 DNA reads TGCAGCGCCGCCCGGACAGGAAACACCGGGGAGCTGTTTTTT. This sequence encodes CSAARTGNTGELFF.

The J gene is TRBJ1-5, the V gene TRBV5-4, with 7 bases matching TRBD1. V was pared by 3 bases and J by 4 bases, with 10 bases of the junction left unmatched. The CDR3 is made up of 16 amino acids. CDR1 is SGHNT, CDR2 YYREEE, per germline (reference sequence). CDR3 region: CASSSDPTGINQPQHF. The CDR3 bases are TGTGCCAGCAGCTCCGATCCGACAGGGATTAATCAGCCCCAGCATTTT.

J is TRBJ1-2 and V is TRBV12-3 or TRBV12-4; D not certain. The CDR3 is 13 amino acids. Deletions cut 6 bases from V and 1 base from J, with 9 bases between. CDR3 loop: CASRAASNYGYTF. The DNA for the CDR3 is TGTGCCAGCAGGGCAGCGAGTAACTATGGCTACACCTTC.

This chain connects TRBV12-3 or TRBV12-4 to TRBJ2-1, with D perhaps TRBD2 (6 bases). V lost 5 bases, J lost 9 bases, and 11 bases lay in between. This CDR3 comprises 12 residues. Here the CDR3 reads CASSPREFEQFF. The CDR3 DNA reads as TGTGCCAGCAGTCCCCGGGAGTTTGAGCAGTTCTTC.

This rearrangement joins TRBV4-3 to TRBJ2-3, with D unresolved. The V gene's germline CDR1 is LGHNA and CDR2 YSLEER. V gave up 0 bases and J gave up 1 base, with 8 bases separating them. The CDR3 consists of 15 residues. The CDR3 bases are TGCGCCAGCAGCCAAGATGGGCGCGGCACAGATACGCAGTATTTT. This codes for CASSQDGRGTDTQYF.

In its sample, this clone was seen a few times. The chain couples TRBV4-1 to TRBJ2-7; 9 nucleotides match TRBD1. The CDR3 loop spans 17 amino acids. V shed 1 base, J shed 2 bases, and the junction held 9 bases outside the gene matches. Germline loops: CDR1 MGHRA, CDR2 YSYEKL. CDR3 DNA sequence: TGCGCCAGCAGCCAAGTCGGGACAGGGTCAGGGGCCTACGAGCAGTACTTC. Protein: CASSQVGTGSGAYEQYF.